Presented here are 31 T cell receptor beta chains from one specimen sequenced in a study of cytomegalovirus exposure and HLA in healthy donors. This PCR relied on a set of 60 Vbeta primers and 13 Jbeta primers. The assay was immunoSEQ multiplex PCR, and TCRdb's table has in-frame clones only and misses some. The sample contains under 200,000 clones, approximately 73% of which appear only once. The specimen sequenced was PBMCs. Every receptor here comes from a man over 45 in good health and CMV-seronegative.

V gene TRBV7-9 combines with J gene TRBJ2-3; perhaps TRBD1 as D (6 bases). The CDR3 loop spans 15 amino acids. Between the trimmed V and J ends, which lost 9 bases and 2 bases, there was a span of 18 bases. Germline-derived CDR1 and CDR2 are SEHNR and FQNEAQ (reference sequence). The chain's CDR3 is CASSDTRGYTDTQYF. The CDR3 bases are TGTGCCAGTAGTGACACCAGGGGCTACACAGATACGCAGTATTTT.

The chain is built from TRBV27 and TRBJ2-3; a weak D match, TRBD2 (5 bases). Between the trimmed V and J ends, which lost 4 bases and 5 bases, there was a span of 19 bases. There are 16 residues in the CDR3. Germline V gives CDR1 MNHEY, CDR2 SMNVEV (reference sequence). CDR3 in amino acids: CASSYMGSGLQDTQYF. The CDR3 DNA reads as TGTGCCAGCAGTTATATGGGCTCGGGGTTGCAAGATACGCAGTATTTT.

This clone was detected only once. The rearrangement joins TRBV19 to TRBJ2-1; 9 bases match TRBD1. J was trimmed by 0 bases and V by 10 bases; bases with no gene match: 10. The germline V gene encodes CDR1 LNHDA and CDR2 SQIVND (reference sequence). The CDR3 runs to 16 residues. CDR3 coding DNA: TGTGCCACCATGCCCCGGGACAGGGCCTCCTACAATGAGCAGTTCTTC. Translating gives CATMPRDRASYNEQFF.

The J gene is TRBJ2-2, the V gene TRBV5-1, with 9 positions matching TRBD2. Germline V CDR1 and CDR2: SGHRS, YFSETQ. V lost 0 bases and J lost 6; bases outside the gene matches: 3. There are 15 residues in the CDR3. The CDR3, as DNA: TGCGCCAGCAGCTTGGGGCTAGCGGGGTCCGGGGAGCTGTTTTTT. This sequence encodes CASSLGLAGSGELFF. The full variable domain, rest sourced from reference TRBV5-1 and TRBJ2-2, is KAGVTQTPRYLIKTRGQQVTLSCSPISGHRSVSWYQQTPGQGLQFLFEYFSETQRNKGNFPGRFSGRQFSNSRSEMNVSTLELGDSALYLCASSLGLAGSGELFFGEGSRLTVL.

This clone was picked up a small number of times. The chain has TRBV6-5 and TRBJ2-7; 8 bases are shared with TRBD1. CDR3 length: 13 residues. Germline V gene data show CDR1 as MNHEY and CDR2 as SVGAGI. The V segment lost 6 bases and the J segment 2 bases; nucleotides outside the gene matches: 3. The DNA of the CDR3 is TGTGCCAGCAGCCGACAGGGGACCTACGAGCAGTACTTC. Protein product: CASSRQGTYEQYF.

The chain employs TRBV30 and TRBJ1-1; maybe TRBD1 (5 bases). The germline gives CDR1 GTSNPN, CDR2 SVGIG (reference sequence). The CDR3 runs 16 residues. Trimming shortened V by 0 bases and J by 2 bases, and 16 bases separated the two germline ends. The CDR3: CAWSVRGGPHNTEAFF. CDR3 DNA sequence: TGTGCCTGGAGTGTACGGGGGGGACCCCACAACACTGAAGCTTTCTTT. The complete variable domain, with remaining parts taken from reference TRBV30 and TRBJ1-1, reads SQTIHQWPATLVQPVGSPLSLECTVEGTSNPNLYWYRQAAGRGLQLLFYSVGIGQISSEVPQNLSASRPQDRQFILSSKKLLLSDSGFYLCAWSVRGGPHNTEAFFGQGTRLTVV.

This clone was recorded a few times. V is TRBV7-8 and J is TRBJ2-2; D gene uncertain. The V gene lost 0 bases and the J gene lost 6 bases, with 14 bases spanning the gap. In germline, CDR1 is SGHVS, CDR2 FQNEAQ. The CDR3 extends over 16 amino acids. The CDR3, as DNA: TGTGCCAGCAGCTTAGCCCCACAGATTTTGGCCGGGGAGCTGTTTTTT. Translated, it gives CASSLAPQILAGELFF.

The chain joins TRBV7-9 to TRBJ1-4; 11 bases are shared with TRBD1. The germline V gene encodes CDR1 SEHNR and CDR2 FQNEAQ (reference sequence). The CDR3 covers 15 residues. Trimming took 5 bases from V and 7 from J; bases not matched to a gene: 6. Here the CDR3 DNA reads TGTGCCAGCAGCCCCTGGACAGGGGGCATTGAAAAACTGTTTTTT. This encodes CASSPWTGGIEKLFF.

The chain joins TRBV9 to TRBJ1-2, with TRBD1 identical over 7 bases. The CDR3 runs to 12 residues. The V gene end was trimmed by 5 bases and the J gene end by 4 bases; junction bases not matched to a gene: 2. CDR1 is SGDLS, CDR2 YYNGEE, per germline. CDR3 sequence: CASRDRAYGYTF. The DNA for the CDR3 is TGTGCCAGCAGAGACAGGGCCTATGGCTACACCTTC.

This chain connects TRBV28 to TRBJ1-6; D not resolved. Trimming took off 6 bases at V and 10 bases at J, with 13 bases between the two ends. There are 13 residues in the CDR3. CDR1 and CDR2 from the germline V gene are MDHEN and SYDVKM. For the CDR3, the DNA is TGTGCCAGCAGCACAGCCGTTGGCTCACCCCTCCACTTT. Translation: CASSTAVGSPLHF. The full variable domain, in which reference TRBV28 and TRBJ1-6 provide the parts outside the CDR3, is DVKVTQSSRYLVKRTGEKVFLECVQDMDHENMFWYRQDPGLGLRLIYFSYDVKMKEKGDIPEGYSVSREKKERFSLILESASTNQTSMYLCASSTAVGSPLHFGNGTRLTVT.

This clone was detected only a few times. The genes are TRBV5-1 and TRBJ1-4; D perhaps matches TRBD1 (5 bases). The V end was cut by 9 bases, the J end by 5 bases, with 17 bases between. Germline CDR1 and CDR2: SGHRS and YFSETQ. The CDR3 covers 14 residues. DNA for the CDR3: TGCGCCACTTCTCGGGGGAATGAGAATGAAAAACTGTTTTTT. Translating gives CATSRGNENEKLFF.

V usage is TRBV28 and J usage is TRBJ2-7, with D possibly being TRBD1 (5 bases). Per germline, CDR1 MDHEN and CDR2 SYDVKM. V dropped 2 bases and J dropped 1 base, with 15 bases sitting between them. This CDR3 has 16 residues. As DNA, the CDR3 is TGTGCCAGCAGTTTAAATAGGTGGGGCCTATCCTACGAGCAGTACTTC. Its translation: CASSLNRWGLSYEQYF.

This CDR3 is CASSPGDRPLEYF. Here the CDR3 DNA reads TGTGCCAGCAGCCCAGGTGACAGGCCGCTGGAGTACTTC. This chain uses TRBV7-2 with TRBJ2-7, with a tentative D call TRBD1 (6 bases). CDR3 length: 13 residues. The germline CDR1 and CDR2 sequences are SGHTA and FQGNSA. V lost 5 bases to trimming and J lost 11 bases, with 19 bases between them. The full variable domain, rest sourced from reference TRBV7-2 and TRBJ2-7, is GAGVSQSPSNKVTEKGKDVELRCDPISGHTALYWYRQSLGQGLEFLIYFQGNSAPDKSGLPSDRFSAERTGGSVSTLTIQRTQQEDSAVYLCASSPGDRPLEYFGPGTRLTVT.

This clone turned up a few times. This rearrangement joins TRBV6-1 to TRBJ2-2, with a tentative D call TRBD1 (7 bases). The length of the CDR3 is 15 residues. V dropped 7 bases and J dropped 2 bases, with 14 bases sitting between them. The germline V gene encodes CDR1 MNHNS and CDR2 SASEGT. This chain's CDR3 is CASTRRGENTGELFF. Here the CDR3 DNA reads TGTGCCAGCACTCGCAGGGGGGAAAACACCGGGGAGCTGTTTTTT.

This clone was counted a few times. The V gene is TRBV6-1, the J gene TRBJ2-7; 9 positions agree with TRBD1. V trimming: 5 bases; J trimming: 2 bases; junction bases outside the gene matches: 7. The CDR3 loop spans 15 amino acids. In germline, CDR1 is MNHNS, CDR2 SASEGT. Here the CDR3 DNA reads TGTGCCAGCAGTCCTGGGACAGGGCCAACCTACGAGCAGTACTTC. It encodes CASSPGTGPTYEQYF.

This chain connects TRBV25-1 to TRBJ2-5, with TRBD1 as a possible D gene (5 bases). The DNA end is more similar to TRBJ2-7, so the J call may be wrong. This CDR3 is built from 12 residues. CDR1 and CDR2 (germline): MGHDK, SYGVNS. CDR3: CASSAQGYEQYF. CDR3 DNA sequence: TGTGCCAGCAGTGCTCAGGGATACGAGCAGTACTTC.

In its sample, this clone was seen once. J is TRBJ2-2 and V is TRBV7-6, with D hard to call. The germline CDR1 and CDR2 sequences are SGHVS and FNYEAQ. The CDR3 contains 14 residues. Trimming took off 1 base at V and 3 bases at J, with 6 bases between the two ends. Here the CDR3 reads CASSLDLHTGELFF. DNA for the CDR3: TGTGCCAGCAGCTTAGACTTACACACCGGGGAGCTGTTTTTT.

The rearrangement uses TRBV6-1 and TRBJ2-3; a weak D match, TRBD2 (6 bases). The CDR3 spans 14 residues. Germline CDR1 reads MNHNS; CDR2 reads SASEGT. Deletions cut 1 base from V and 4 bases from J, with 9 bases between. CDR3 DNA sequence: TGTGCCAGCAGTGAAGGGGACTTGTCAGATACGCAGTATTTT. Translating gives CASSEGDLSDTQYF.

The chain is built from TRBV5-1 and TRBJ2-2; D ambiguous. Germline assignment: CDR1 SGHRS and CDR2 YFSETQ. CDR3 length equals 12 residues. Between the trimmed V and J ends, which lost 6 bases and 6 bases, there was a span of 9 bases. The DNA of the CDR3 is TGCGCCAGCAACATGCTGGCCGGGGAGCTGTTTTTT. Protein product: CASNMLAGELFF.

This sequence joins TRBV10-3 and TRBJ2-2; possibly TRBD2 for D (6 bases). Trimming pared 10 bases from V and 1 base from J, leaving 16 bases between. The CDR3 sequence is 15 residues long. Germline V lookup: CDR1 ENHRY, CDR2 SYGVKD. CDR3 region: CAKLGRILNTGELFF. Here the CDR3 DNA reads TGTGCCAAACTGGGGAGGATTCTGAACACCGGGGAGCTGTTTTTT.

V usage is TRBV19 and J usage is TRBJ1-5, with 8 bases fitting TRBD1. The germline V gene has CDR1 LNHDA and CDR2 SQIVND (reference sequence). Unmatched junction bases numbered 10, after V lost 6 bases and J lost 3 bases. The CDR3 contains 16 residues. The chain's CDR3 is CASRRVGTGSNQPQHF. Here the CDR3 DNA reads TGTGCCAGTAGGCGAGTCGGGACAGGCTCCAATCAGCCCCAGCATTTT.

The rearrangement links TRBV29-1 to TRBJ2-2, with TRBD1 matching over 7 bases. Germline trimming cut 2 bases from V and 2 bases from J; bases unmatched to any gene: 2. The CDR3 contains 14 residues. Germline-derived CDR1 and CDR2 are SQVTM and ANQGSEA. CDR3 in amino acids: CSVENRGNTGELFF. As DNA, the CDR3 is TGCAGCGTTGAAAACAGGGGTAACACCGGGGAGCTGTTTTTT.

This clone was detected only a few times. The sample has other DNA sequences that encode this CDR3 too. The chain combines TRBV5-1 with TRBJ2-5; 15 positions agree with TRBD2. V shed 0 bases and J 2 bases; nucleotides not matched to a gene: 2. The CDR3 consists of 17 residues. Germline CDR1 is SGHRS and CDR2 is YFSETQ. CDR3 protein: CASSLGGTSGGQETQYF. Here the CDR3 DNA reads TGCGCCAGCAGCTTGGGGGGGACTAGCGGGGGGCAAGAGACCCAGTACTTC.

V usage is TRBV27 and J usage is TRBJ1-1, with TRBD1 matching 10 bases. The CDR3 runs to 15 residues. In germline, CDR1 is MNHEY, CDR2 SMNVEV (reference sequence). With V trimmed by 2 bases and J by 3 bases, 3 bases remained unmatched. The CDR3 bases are TGTGCCAGCAGTTTAGGGGACAGGGGAGACACTGAAGCTTTCTTT. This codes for CASSLGDRGDTEAFF.

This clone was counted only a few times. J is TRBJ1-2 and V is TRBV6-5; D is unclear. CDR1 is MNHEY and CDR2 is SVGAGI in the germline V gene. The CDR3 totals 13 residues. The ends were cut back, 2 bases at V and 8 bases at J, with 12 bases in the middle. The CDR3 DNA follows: TGTGCCAGCAGTTACGACGGGTCATACGGCTACACCTTC. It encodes CASSYDGSYGYTF.

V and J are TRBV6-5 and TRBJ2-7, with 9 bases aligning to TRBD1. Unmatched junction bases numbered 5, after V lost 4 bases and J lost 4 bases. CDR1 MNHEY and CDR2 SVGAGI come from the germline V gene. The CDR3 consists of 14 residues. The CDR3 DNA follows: TGTGCCAGCAGTTCCGGGACAGGGAGGTACGAGCAGTACTTC. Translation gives CASSSGTGRYEQYF.

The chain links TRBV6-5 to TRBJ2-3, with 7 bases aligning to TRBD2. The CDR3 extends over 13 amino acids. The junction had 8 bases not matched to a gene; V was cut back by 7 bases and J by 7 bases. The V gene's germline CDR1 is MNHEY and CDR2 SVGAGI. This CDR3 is CASNPQRGHTQYF. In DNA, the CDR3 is TGTGCCAGCAACCCTCAGCGGGGCCATACGCAGTATTTT.

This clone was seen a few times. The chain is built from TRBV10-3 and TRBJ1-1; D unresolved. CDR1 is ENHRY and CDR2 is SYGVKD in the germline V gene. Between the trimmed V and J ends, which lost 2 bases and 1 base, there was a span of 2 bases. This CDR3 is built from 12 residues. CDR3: CAISEQNTEAFF. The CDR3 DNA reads TGTGCCATCAGTGAGCAGAACACTGAAGCTTTCTTT.

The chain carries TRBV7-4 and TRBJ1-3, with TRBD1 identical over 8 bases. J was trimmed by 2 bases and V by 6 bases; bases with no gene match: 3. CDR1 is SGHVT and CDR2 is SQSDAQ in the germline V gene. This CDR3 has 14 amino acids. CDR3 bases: TGTGCCAGCAGAACAGGGGGAACTGGAAACACCATATATTTT. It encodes CASRTGGTGNTIYF.

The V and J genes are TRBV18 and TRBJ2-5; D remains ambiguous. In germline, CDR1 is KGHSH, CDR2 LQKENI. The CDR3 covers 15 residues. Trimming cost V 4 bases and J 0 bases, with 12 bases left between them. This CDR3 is CASSQRMKDQETQYF. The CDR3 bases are TGTGCCAGCTCACAGAGGATGAAAGACCAAGAGACCCAGTACTTC.

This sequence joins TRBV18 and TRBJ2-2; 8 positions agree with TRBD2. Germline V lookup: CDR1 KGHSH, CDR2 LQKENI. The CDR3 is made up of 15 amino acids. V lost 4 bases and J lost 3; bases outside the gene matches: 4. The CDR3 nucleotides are TGTGCCAGCTCACGTAGCGGGGACTACACCGGGGAGCTGTTTTTT. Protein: CASSRSGDYTGELFF.